The source of this TCR beta chain is a study of T cell repertoires in cytomegalovirus infection. Background on the study: Based on public TCR beta signatures, there were indications of CMV infection and of a matching HLA type. Study-wide findings and caveats: Using cumulative public TCR beta family frequency, the authors identified those who carried CMV together with the relevant HLA. The ex vivo response showed dominance by HLA-C-restricted CMV-specific TCR beta clonotypes.

This clonotype was counted many times. Its cognate antigen is unknown. The ends were cut back, 4 bases at V and 2 bases at J, with 8 bases in the middle. The CDR3 has 13 amino acids. In germline, CDR1 is SGHVS, CDR2 FQNEAQ. TCRdb itself ran the reads through MiXCR, one entry per CDR3 protein. Altogether some 220,000 distinct CDR3 sequences are present, 6.5% being singletons, with the ten largest covering around 6.5%. The chain uses TRBV7-8 and TRBJ1-2, with D unclear. Sequencing used PBMCs. This clonotype originated in a human donor in good health (CMV status not recorded). Some clones in this sample may be carry-over from other donors' samples. The CDR3 protein is CASSSVFNYGYTF. CDR3 sequence (DNA): TGTGCCAGCAGCTCCGTTTTCAACTATGGCTACACCTTC.